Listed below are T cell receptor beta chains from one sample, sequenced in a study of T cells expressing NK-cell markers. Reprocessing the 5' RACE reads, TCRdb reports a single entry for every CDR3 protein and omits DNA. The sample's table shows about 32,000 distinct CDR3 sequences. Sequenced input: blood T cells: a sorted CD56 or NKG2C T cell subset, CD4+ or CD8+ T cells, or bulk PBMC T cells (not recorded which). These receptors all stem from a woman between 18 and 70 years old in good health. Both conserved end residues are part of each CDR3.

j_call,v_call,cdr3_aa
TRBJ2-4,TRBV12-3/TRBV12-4,CASSLDIGTGDIQYF
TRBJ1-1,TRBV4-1,CASSPRGTGTNTEAFF
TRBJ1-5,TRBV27,CASRLGQGSNQPQHF
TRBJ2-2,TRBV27,CASSLSIGAGELFF
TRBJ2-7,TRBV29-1,CSVEGGSGRPSNEQYF
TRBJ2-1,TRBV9,CASSVMVAGVVGDEQFF
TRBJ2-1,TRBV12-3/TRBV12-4,CASRSTSAWDEQFF
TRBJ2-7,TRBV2,CASRRLAGGSSYEQYF
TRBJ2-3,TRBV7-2,CASSPVTSEDTDTQYF
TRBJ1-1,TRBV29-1,CSGGHPETTGKNTEAFF
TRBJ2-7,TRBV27,CASRESIGDPYEQYF
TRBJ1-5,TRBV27,CASSPGIGGNQPQHF
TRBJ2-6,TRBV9,CASFPGQVISGANVLTF